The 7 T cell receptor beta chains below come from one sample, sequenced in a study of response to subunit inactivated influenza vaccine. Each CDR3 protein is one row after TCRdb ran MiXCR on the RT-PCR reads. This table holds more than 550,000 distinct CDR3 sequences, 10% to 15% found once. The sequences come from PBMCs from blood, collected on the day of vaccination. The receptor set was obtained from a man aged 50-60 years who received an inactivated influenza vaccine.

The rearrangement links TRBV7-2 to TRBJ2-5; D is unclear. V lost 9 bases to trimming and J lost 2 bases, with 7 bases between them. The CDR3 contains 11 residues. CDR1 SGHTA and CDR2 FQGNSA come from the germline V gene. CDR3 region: CASEGQETQYF. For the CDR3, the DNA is TGTGCCAGTGAAGGACAAGAGACCCAGTACTTC.

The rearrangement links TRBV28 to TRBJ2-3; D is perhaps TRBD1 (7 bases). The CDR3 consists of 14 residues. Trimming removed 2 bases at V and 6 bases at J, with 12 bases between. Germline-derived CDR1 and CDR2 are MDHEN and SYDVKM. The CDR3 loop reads CASSLDQGGDTQYF. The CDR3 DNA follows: TGTGCCAGCAGTTTAGATCAGGGGGGCGATACGCAGTATTTT.

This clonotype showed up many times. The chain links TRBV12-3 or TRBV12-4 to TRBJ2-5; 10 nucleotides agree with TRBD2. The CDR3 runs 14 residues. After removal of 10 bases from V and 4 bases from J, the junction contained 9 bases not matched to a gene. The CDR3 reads CATIKSGRGETQYF. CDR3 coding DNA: TGTGCCACCATAAAAAGCGGGAGGGGAGAGACCCAGTACTTC.

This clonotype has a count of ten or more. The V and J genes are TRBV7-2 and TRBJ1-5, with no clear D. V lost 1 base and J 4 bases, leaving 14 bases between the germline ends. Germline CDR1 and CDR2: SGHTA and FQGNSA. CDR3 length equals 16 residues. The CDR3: CASSLVPRNPNQPQHF. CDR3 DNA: TGTGCCAGCAGCTTAGTCCCCCGGAACCCTAATCAGCCCCAGCATTTT.

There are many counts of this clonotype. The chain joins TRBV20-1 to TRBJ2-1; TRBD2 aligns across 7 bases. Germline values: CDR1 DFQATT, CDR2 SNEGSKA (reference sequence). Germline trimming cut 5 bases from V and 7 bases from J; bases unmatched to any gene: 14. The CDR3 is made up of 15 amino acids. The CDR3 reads CSAHRLGGSYNEQFF. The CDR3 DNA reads TGCAGTGCTCACCGCCTCGGGGGGTCTTATAATGAGCAGTTCTTC.

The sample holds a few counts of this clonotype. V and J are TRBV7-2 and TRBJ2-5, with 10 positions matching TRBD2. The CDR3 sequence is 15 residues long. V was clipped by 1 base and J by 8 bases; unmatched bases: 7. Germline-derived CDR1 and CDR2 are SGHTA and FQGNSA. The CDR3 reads CASSLVTSGVPTQYF. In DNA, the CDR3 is TGTGCCAGCAGCTTAGTAACTAGCGGGGTACCCACCCAGTACTTC.

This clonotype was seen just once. CDR3 residues: CSVVTGFMPDTQYF. CDR3 in DNA: TGCAGCGTTGTGACCGGGTTCATGCCAGATACGCAGTATTTT. The rearrangement links TRBV29-1 to TRBJ2-3; D is unclear. The V gene's germline CDR1 is SQVTM and CDR2 ANQGSEA. V was shortened by 4 bases and J by 4 bases, with 15 bases between the two germline ends. CDR3 length: 14 amino acids.